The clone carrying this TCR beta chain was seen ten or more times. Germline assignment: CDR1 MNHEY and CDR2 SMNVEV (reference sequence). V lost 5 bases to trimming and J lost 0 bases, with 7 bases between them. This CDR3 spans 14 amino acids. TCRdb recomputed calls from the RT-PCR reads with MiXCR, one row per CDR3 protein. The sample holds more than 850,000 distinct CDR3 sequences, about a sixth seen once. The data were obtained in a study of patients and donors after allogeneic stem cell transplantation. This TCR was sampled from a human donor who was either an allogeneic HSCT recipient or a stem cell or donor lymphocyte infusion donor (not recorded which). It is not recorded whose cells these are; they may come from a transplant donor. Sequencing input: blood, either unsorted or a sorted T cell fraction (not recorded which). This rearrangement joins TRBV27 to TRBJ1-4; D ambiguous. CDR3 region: CASSVGSTNEKLFF. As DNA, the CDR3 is TGTGCCAGCAGTGTAGGTTCAACTAATGAAAAACTGTTTTTT.